Listed here are 27 T cell receptor beta chains from one sample, sequenced in a study of T cells after posttransplantation cyclophosphamide. Produced via immunoSEQ multiplex PCR; TCRdb's table is partial and in-frame only. Altogether 40,000 to 55,000 clones were found in the sample, and no singletons occur. Input material: PBMCs. The receptors come from a man aged 35 to 55 in good health, CMV-negative, and a related stem cell transplant donor.

This clone was observed many times. The chain couples TRBV6-6 to TRBJ2-5; perhaps TRBD1 as D (5 bases). V was clipped by 2 bases and J by 4 bases, with 8 bases between them. The CDR3 contains 13 residues. Germline V lookup: CDR1 MNHNY, CDR2 SVGAGI (reference sequence). CDR3: CASSYTRVETQYF. The CDR3 DNA sequence: TGTGCCAGCAGTTACACCAGGGTAGAGACCCAGTACTTC.

This clone appeared many times. DNA of the CDR3: TGTGCCAGTGCCGGGGGGGCTGGGCAGCCCCAGCATTTT. Translated: CASAGGAGQPQHF. V and J are TRBV6-6 and TRBJ1-5; D is possibly TRBD1 (6 bases). CDR1 and CDR2 from the germline V gene are MNHNY and SVGAGI (reference sequence). The CDR3 consists of 13 residues. V was trimmed by 9 bases and J by 7 bases, leaving 16 bases between them.

This clone was picked up a small number of times. CDR3 loop: CASSLTSGISTDTQYF. In DNA form, the CDR3 reads TGTGCCAGCAGCTTAACTAGCGGGATCAGCACAGATACGCAGTATTTT. The rearrangement uses TRBV7-9 and TRBJ2-3; 10 nucleotides line up with TRBD2. Looked up from germline, CDR1 is SEHNR and CDR2 is FQNEAQ (reference sequence). V lost 2 bases to trimming and J lost 0 bases; unmatched junction nucleotides: 2. The CDR3 length is 16 residues. Using reference TRBV7-9 and TRBJ2-3 for the parts outside the CDR3, the full variable domain is DTGVSQNPRHKITKRGQNVTFRCDPISEHNRLYWYRQTLGQGPEFLTYFQNEAQLEKSRLLSDRFSAERPKGSFSTLEIQRTEQGDSAMYLCASSLTSGISTDTQYFGPGTRLTVL.

The chain carries TRBV19 and TRBJ2-3, with D perhaps TRBD2 (6 bases). The germline V gene encodes CDR1 LNHDA and CDR2 SQIVND (reference sequence). Trimming shortened V by 5 bases and J by 3 bases, and 9 bases separated the two germline ends. The length of the CDR3 is 13 residues. CDR3 protein: CASSAGRTDTQYF. CDR3 nucleotides: TGTGCCAGTAGTGCAGGGAGGACAGATACGCAGTATTTT. Full variable domain (rest looked up from reference TRBV19 and TRBJ2-3): DGGITQSPKYLFRKEGQNVTLSCEQNLNHDAMYWYRQDPGQGLRLIYYSQIVNDFQKGDIAEGYSVSREKKESFPLTVTSAQKNPTAFYLCASSAGRTDTQYFGPGTRLTVL.

This clone was seen at least ten times. The chain couples TRBV29-1 to TRBJ2-3, with 12 bases lining up with TRBD2. The CDR3 is made up of 14 amino acids. V lost 7 bases to trimming and J lost 7 bases; unmatched junction nucleotides: 9. Germline lookup yields CDR1 SQVTM and CDR2 ANQGSEA. Here the CDR3 DNA reads TGCAGCGCCGCACTAGCGGGAGGTCAAAATACGCAGTATTTT. Encoded protein: CSAALAGGQNTQYF.

The J gene is TRBJ1-5, the V gene TRBV23-1; 9 nucleotides align to TRBD1. TRBV23-1 is an ORF, and what it does is uncertain. With V trimmed by 0 bases and J by 0 bases, 3 bases remained unmatched. The CDR3 runs to 17 residues. The CDR3 DNA sequence: TGCGCCAGCAGTCAATCCGGGACAGGGCCTAGCAATCAGCCCCAGCATTTT. Translation gives CASSQSGTGPSNQPQHF.

The table lists this clone with many counts. The chain combines TRBV7-3 with TRBJ2-2; TRBD2 matches at 14 bases. This CDR3 comprises 19 residues. Trimming removed 6 bases from V and 3 bases from J; junction bases left unmatched: 12. Germline V CDR1 and CDR2: SGHTA, FQGTGA. CDR3 in amino acids: CASRPTGLAGAWDTGELFF. The CDR3 DNA follows: TGTGCCAGCAGACCGACGGGACTAGCGGGAGCCTGGGACACCGGGGAGCTGTTTTTT.

This clone was counted ten times or more. The chain carries TRBV7-9 and TRBJ2-7, with unresolved D. The germline V gene has CDR1 SEHNR and CDR2 FQNEAQ (reference sequence). V was clipped by 4 bases and J by 0 bases, with 10 bases between them. This CDR3 is 14 amino acids long. CDR3 sequence: CASSSLKYSYEQYF. DNA of the CDR3: TGTGCCAGCAGCTCACTAAAATACTCCTACGAGCAGTACTTC.

In this sample, this clone turned up many times. The J gene is TRBJ1-5, the V gene TRBV6-5, with TRBD1 matching over 8 bases. Germline loops: CDR1 MNHEY, CDR2 SVGAGI. CDR3 length equals 14 residues. With 4 bases clipped from V and 7 bases from J, the junction kept 6 bases outside the gene matches. The CDR3 nucleotides read TGTGCCAGCAGTTCGGACAGGGACGGGCAGCCCCAGCATTTT. It specifies CASSSDRDGQPQHF.

This clone was counted ten times or more. The chain has TRBV5-5 and TRBJ1-1; 8 nucleotides line up with TRBD1. CDR3 length equals 14 residues. CDR1 SGHKS and CDR2 YYEKEE come from the germline V gene (reference sequence). Germline trimming cut 4 bases from V and 3 bases from J; bases unmatched to any gene: 5. Here the CDR3 DNA reads TGTGCCAGCAGCCTTGCGACAGGGGACACTGAAGCTTTCTTT. It translates to CASSLATGDTEAFF.

This clone was found a few times. The DNA of the CDR3 is TGCGCCAGCAGCGCCCGGACTAGCGGGGGGTCTTTAACAAGCCGTACATCCTACGAGCAGTACTTC. This codes for CASSARTSGGSLTSRTSYEQYF. The chain joins TRBV5-1 to TRBJ2-7; the match to TRBD2 covers 14 bases. Trimming cost V 4 bases and J 1 base; bases outside gene matches: 22. Germline CDR1 reads SGHRS; CDR2 reads YFSETQ. This CDR3 spans 22 amino acids. Filled out from reference TRBV5-1 and TRBJ2-7, the complete variable domain reads KAGVTQTPRYLIKTRGQQVTLSCSPISGHRSVSWYQQTPGQGLQFLFEYFSETQRNKGNFPGRFSGRQFSNSRSEMNVSTLELGDSALYLCASSARTSGGSLTSRTSYEQYFGPGTRLTVT.

In its sample, this clone was seen many times. This rearrangement joins TRBV7-2 to TRBJ2-1; the D is unclear. This CDR3 region has 15 residues. With 5 bases removed from V and 0 bases from J, the gap between germline ends came to 11 bases. Germline values: CDR1 SGHTA, CDR2 FQGNSA. For the CDR3, the DNA is TGTGCCAGCAGCCCACGTCGGAGCTCCTACAATGAGCAGTTCTTC. As protein: CASSPRRSSYNEQFF.

This clone was detected ten times or more. This rearrangement joins TRBV28 to TRBJ2-1, with 7 bases matching TRBD2. This CDR3 region has 11 residues. J was trimmed by 9 bases and V by 10 bases; bases with no gene match: 6. The germline V gene has CDR1 MDHEN and CDR2 SYDVKM. Here the CDR3 DNA reads TGTGCCACCCAGCGGGGTCTTGAGCAGTTCTTC. Protein product: CATQRGLEQFF.

Many counts were recorded for this clone. This chain uses TRBV19 with TRBJ2-2; the D gene is possibly TRBD2 (5 bases). CDR1 LNHDA and CDR2 SQIVND come from the germline V gene (reference sequence). This CDR3 is built from 15 residues. Between the trimmed V and J ends, which lost 1 base and 3 bases, there was a span of 9 bases. DNA of the CDR3: TGTGCCAGTAGTATAGTGGTCGGGGACACCGGGGAGCTGTTTTTT. Its translation is CASSIVVGDTGELFF.

This clone was seen ten or more times. This chain joins TRBV9 and TRBJ2-2, with D possibly TRBD2 on 6 matching bases. The V gene's germline CDR1 is SGDLS and CDR2 YYNGEE. The CDR3 contains 17 residues. V was clipped by 4 bases and J by 1 base, with 17 bases between them. CDR3: CASSPGRGWKNTGELFF. The DNA for the CDR3 is TGTGCCAGCAGCCCCGGGCGGGGCTGGAAGAACACCGGGGAGCTGTTTTTT. Full variable domain (outside the CDR3, taken from reference TRBV9 and TRBJ2-2): DSGVTQTPKHLITATGQRVTLRCSPRSGDLSVYWYQQSLDQGLQFLIQYYNGEERAKGNILERFSAQQFPDLHSELNLSSLELGDSALYFCASSPGRGWKNTGELFFGEGSRLTVL.

This clone was recorded many times. The CDR3 DNA follows: TGTGCCAGCAGTTACTCATTGGTAGAGGAAAAACTGTTTTTT. It yields the protein CASSYSLVEEKLFF. The chain couples TRBV6-5 to TRBJ1-4; no firm D call. The length of the CDR3 is 14 residues. Germline V gene lookup returns CDR1 MNHEY and CDR2 SVGAGI. V gave up 0 bases and J gave up 8 bases, with 10 bases separating them.

This clone was found many times. The chain combines TRBV6-5 with TRBJ2-7; a weak D match, TRBD1 (6 bases). The CDR3 runs 15 residues. Germline CDR1 and CDR2: MNHEY and SVGAGI. Trimming stripped 6 bases from V and 1 base from J, with 16 bases between. The CDR3 sequence: CASRKNRDGSYEQYF. The CDR3, as DNA: TGTGCCAGCAGAAAAAACAGGGATGGGTCCTACGAGCAGTACTTC.

At least ten counts were recorded for this clone. The CDR3 sequence: CASSVAGQNTDTQYF. The CDR3 region has the DNA TGTGCCAGCTCAGTAGCGGGGCAAAACACAGATACGCAGTATTTT. The chain is built from TRBV28 and TRBJ2-3; 8 bases are a match to TRBD2. The CDR3 contains 15 residues. Germline trimming cut 8 bases from V and 2 bases from J; bases unmatched to any gene: 9. The V gene's germline CDR1 is MDHEN and CDR2 SYDVKM.

This clone was observed at least ten times. This chain links TRBV11-2 with TRBJ2-1, with 12 bases identical to TRBD2. The CDR3 covers 16 residues. Trimming took 5 bases from V and 8 from J; bases not matched to a gene: 10. CDR1 is SGHAT and CDR2 is FQNNGV in the germline V gene. CDR3 DNA sequence: TGTGCCAGCAGCCCGGGCCGGACTAGCGGGAACGATGAGCAGTTCTTC. Its translation: CASSPGRTSGNDEQFF. The variable domain in full, completed from reference TRBV11-2 and TRBJ2-1, reads EAGVAQSPRYKIIEKRQSVAFWCNPISGHATLYWYQQILGQGPKLLIQFQNNGVVDDSQLPKDRFSAERLKGVDSTLKIQPAKLEDSAVYLCASSPGRTSGNDEQFFGPGTRLTVL.

The sample holds many counts of this clone. The rearrangement links TRBV5-1 to TRBJ2-5; TRBD2 aligns across 8 bases. V shed 0 bases and J 7 bases; nucleotides not matched to a gene: 5. The CDR3 is 14 amino acids. Germline CDR1 SGHRS, CDR2 YFSETQ. CDR3 coding DNA: TGCGCCAGCAGCTTGGTGCGGGGGGACGGGACCCAGTACTTC. Translated: CASSLVRGDGTQYF.

This clone was recorded at least ten times. The chain links TRBV18 to TRBJ1-1; D gene uncertain. Germline CDR1 is KGHSH and CDR2 is LQKENI. V lost 5 bases and J 8 bases, leaving 9 bases between the germline ends. The CDR3 consists of 11 residues. This CDR3 reads CASSESGEAFF. For the CDR3, the DNA is TGTGCCAGCTCAGAATCGGGAGAAGCTTTCTTT.

This clone was found many times. This chain connects TRBV19 to TRBJ1-5; D gene ambiguous. The CDR3 sequence is 15 residues long. Germline loops: CDR1 LNHDA, CDR2 SQIVND (reference sequence). With 5 bases removed from V and 0 bases from J, the gap between germline ends came to 11 bases. The CDR3 nucleotides are TGTGCCAGTAGTGCCGCAGGAAATAGCAATCAGCCCCAGCATTTT. Its translation is CASSAAGNSNQPQHF.

This clone was observed many times. This chain connects TRBV30 to TRBJ1-5, with D unclear. Germline CDR1 reads GTSNPN; CDR2 reads SVGIG (reference sequence). CDR3 size: 14 residues. V lost 0 bases and J 6 bases, leaving 12 bases between the germline ends. The DNA of the CDR3 is TGTGCCTGGAGTGTGGGTCAGCGGAGTCAGCCCCAGCATTTT. Residues: CAWSVGQRSQPQHF.

This clone has a count of ten or more. The chain has TRBV5-6 and TRBJ2-7, with TRBD1 matching 8 bases. Germline CDR1 reads SGHDT; CDR2 reads YYEEEE. The CDR3 runs to 14 residues. Germline trimming cut 4 bases from V and 2 bases from J; bases unmatched to any gene: 5. The CDR3 DNA is TGTGCCAGCAGCGGACAGGGTTTCGCCTACGAGCAGTACTTC. This sequence encodes CASSGQGFAYEQYF.

This clone was counted a few times. This chain uses TRBV30 with TRBJ1-2, with 7 bases matching TRBD1. Germline CDR1 reads GTSNPN; CDR2 reads SVGIG (reference sequence). With 3 bases clipped from V and 7 bases from J, the junction kept 11 bases outside the gene matches. The CDR3 totals 14 residues. The CDR3 region is CAWSAGTAGGGYTF. The CDR3 DNA sequence: TGTGCCTGGAGCGCCGGGACAGCCGGCGGTGGCTACACCTTC.

This clone was observed at least ten times. The rearrangement links TRBV6-1 to TRBJ1-2; D ambiguous. Germline assignment: CDR1 MNHNS and CDR2 SASEGT. Trimming took 6 bases from V and 6 from J, leaving 11 bases between them. The CDR3 is 12 amino acids. The CDR3 is CASSERGHGYTF. For the CDR3, the DNA is TGTGCCAGCAGCGAACGGGGTCATGGCTACACCTTC.

Many counts were recorded for this clone. The J gene is TRBJ2-1, the V gene TRBV2, with 9 bases matching TRBD2. Trimming took 3 bases from V and 9 from J; bases not matched to a gene: 6. Germline V CDR1 and CDR2: SNHLY, FYNNEI. This CDR3 spans 14 amino acids. The CDR3, as DNA: TGTGCCAGCAGTGAGTTGCGGGGGGGAGGTGAGCAGTTCTTC. It yields the protein CASSELRGGGEQFF.